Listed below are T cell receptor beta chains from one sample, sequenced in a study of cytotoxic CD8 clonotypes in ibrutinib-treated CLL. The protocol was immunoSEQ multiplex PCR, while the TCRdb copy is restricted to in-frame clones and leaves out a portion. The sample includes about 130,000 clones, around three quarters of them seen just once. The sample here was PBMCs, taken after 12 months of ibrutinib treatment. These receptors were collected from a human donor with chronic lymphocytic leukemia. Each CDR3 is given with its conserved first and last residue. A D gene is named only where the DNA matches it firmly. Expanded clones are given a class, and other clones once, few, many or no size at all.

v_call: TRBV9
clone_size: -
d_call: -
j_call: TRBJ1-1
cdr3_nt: TGTGCCAGCAGCGGTCGTGATCAAACTGAAGCTTTCTTT
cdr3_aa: CASSGRDQTEAFF

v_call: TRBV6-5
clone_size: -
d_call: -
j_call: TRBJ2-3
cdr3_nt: TGTGCCAGCAGGAGGGGGGTACTCAGCACAGATACGCAGTATTTT
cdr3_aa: CASRRGVLSTDTQYF

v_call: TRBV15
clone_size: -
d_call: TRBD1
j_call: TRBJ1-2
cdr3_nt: TGTGCCACCAGCAGAGACCCGGTCAGGGGGCAGGAGGGCTACACCTTC
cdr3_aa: CATSRDPVRGQEGYTF

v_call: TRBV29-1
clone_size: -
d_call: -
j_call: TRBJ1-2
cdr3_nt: TGCAGCGCCCTACCAGGGGAGGGCTATGGCTACACCTTC
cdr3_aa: CSALPGEGYGYTF

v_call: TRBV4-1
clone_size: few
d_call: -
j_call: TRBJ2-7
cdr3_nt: TGCGCCAGCAGCCAACTACTAGCCCGAAGGGGGGAGCAGTACTTC
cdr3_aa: CASSQLLARRGEQYF

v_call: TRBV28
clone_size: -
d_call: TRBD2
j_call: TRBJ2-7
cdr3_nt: TGTGCCAGCAGTCGGAGGGGACTAGCGGGCAACTTC
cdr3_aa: CASSRRGLAGNF

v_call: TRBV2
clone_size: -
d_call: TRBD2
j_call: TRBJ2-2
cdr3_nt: TGTGCCAGCAGTGAGCGGGAGGCGGAGGATACCGGGGAGCTGTTTTTT
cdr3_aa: CASSEREAEDTGELFF

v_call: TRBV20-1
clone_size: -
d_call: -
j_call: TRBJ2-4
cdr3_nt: TGCAGTGCTAGTTTCGACATTCAGTACTTC
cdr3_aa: CSASFDIQYF

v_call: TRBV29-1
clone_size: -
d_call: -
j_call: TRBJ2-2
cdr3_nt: TGCAGCGTCGGGACAACGAACACCGGGGAGCTGTTTTTT
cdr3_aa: CSVGTTNTGELFF

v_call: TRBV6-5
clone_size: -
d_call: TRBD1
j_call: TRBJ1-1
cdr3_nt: TGTGCCAGCAGTTACTACCAGGGGGCGCAAACTGAAGCTTTCTTT
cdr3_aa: CASSYYQGAQTEAFF

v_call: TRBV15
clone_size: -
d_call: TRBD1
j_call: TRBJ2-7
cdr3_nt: TGTGCCACTGCAGAGGGGACAGGGGACGCCTACGAGCAGTACTTC
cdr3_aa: CATAEGTGDAYEQYF

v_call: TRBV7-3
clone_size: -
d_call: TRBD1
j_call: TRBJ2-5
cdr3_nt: TGTGCCAGCAGCCTCCGGGACAGGGGTGAGACCCAGTACTTC
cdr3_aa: CASSLRDRGETQYF

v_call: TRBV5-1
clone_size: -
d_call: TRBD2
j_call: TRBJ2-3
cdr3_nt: TGCGCCAGCAGCCCCTTCGGGACTAGCGGGAGCACAGATACGCAGTATTTT
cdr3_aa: CASSPFGTSGSTDTQYF

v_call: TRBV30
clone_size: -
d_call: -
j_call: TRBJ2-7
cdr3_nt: TGTGCCTGGAATCTCGGATCCCCCTCCGAGCAGTACTTC
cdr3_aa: CAWNLGSPSEQYF

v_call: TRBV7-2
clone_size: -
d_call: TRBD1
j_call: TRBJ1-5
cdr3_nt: TGTGCCAGCAGCCCAAGACAGGGGTTGCAGCCCCAGCATTTT
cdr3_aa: CASSPRQGLQPQHF

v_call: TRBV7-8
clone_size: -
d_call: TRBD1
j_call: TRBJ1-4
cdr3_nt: TGTGCCAGCAGCTCAGAGACAGGGACTAATGAAAAACTGTTTTTT
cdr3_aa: CASSSETGTNEKLFF

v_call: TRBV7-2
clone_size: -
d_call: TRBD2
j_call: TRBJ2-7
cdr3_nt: TGTGCCAGCAGCTTAGGGGCTAGCGGGAGGCCCCTCGAGCAGTACTTC
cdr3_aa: CASSLGASGRPLEQYF

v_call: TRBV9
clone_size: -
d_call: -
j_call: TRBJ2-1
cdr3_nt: TGTGCCAGCAGCGTAGCTTTGGGCGAGCAGTTCTTC
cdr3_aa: CASSVALGEQFF

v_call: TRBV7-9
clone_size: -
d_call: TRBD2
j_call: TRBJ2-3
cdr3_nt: TGTGCCAGCAGCTTGGGCCTGACTAGCGGGATGAATTTGGTAGATACGCAGTATTTT
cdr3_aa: CASSLGLTSGMNLVDTQYF

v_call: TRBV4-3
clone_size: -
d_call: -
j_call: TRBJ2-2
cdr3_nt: TGCGCCAGCAGCAACACCGGGGAGCTGTTTTTT
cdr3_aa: CASSNTGELFF

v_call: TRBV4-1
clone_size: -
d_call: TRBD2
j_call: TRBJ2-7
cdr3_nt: TGCGCCAGCAGCCTCTCGACTAGCGGCCTACGGGAGCAGTACTTC
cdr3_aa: CASSLSTSGLREQYF

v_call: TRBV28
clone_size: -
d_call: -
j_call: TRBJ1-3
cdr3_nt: TGTGCCAGCAGCGCGACAGCCCGCTCTGGAAACACCATATATTTT
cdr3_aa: CASSATARSGNTIYF

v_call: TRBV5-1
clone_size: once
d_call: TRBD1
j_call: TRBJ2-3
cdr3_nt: TGCGCCAGCAGCCTGGGACAGACCACAGATACGCAGTATTTT
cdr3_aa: CASSLGQTTDTQYF

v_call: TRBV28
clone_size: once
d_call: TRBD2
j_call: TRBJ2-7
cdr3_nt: TGTGCCAGCAGACCTGGACTAGCGGGAATATACGAGCAGTACTTC
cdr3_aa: CASRPGLAGIYEQYF

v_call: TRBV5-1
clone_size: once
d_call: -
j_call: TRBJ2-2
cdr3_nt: TGCGCCAGCAGCTTGTTTTCCGGGGAGCTGTTTTTT
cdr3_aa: CASSLFSGELFF

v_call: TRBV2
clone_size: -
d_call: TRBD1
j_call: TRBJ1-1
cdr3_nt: TGTGCCAGCAGTGAAAACCAGGGGGTAACTGAAGCTTTCTTT
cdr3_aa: CASSENQGVTEAFF

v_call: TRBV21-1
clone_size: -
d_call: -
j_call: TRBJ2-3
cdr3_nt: TGTGCCAGCAGCAAATTTCAAGGACTAGCGGGGACTGTTGGCACAGATACGCAGTATTTT
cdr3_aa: CASSKFQGLAGTVGTDTQYF